A selection of T cell receptor beta chains follows, all from one sample in a study of blood T cell repertoires in COVID-19. Profiling relied on immunoSEQ multiplex PCR, and the TCRdb table lists in-frame clones only, not all of them. The data hold 200,000 to 250,000 clones, with 70% to 90% observed a single time. The material sequenced was peripheral blood. These TCRs come from a woman aged 25 to 39 who had recovered from COVID-19. CDR3s include the opening cysteine and the closing phenylalanine or tryptophan. The D gene is left open where the match is weak. Size is omitted from some rows. Given values are once, few, many or a class for expanded clones.

TRBV11-2,-,-,TRBJ2-3,CASSPFGGARTDTQYF,TGTGCCAGCAGCCCCTTTGGGGGGGCCCGCACAGATACGCAGTATTTT
TRBV7-9,-,-,TRBJ2-7,CASSLMAGIPYEQYF,TGTGCCAGCAGCTTAATGGCAGGGATCCCGTACGAGCAGTACTTC
TRBV4-1,-,-,TRBJ1-6,CASSQEIAGIGSPLHF,TGCGCCAGCAGCCAAGAAATAGCGGGGATCGGTTCACCCCTCCACTTT
TRBV6-2/TRBV6-3,-,once,TRBJ2-1,CASSYAAGAHEQFF,TGTGCCAGCAGTTACGCGGCGGGGGCTCATGAGCAGTTCTTC
TRBV18,-,few,TRBJ2-6,CASSPYLTRTNSGANVLTF,TGTGCCAGCTCACCTTATTTGACACGAACCAACTCTGGGGCCAACGTCCTGACTTTC
TRBV4-2,TRBD1,few,TRBJ2-1,CASSQANRDSRLSYNEQFF,TGTGCCAGCAGCCAGGCAAACCGGGACAGCCGCCTCTCCTACAATGAGCAGTTCTTC
TRBV13,-,-,TRBJ1-3,CASSNRGNTIYF,TGTGCCAGCAGCAACAGGGGAAACACCATATATTTT
TRBV20-1,-,-,TRBJ1-1,CSARRNTEAFF,TGCAGTGCAAGGAGGAACACTGAAGCTTTCTTT
TRBV20-1,TRBD1,once,TRBJ1-2,CSASQPGQNYGYTF,TGCAGTGCTAGTCAACCGGGACAGAACTATGGCTACACCTTC
TRBV12-3/TRBV12-4,TRBD1,-,TRBJ1-5,CASSSSGGQPQHF,TGTGCCAGCAGCTCCTCAGGGGGACAGCCCCAGCATTTT
TRBV29-1,-,-,TRBJ2-2,CSVPGTPNTGELFF,TGCAGCGTGCCCGGGACACCTAACACCGGGGAGCTGTTTTTT
TRBV25-1,-,once,TRBJ1-4,CASSDLVTLFF,TGTGCCAGCAGTGACCTAGTGACGCTGTTTTTT
TRBV6-2/TRBV6-3,-,-,TRBJ2-7,CASSYLPGWYEQYF,TGTGCCAGCAGTTACCTTCCGGGATGGTACGAGCAGTACTTC
TRBV5-4,TRBD2,-,TRBJ2-2,CASSTGLAELPGELFF,TGTGCCAGCAGCACAGGACTAGCGGAGCTTCCAGGGGAGCTGTTTTTT
TRBV7-8,TRBD2,-,TRBJ2-1,CASSLSGTSSTEQFF,TGTGCCAGCAGCTTGTCCGGGACTAGCTCGACTGAGCAGTTCTTC
TRBV5-6,TRBD1,few,TRBJ1-2,CASSRRTDRGTFYGYTF,TGTGCCAGCAGCCGACGGACTGACAGGGGGACCTTCTATGGCTACACCTTC
TRBV15,-,-,TRBJ2-2,CATSPEPGINTGELFF,TGTGCCACCAGCCCCGAACCGGGGATCAACACCGGGGAGCTGTTTTTT
TRBV2,-,-,TRBJ1-5,CASSERQGHQPQHF,TGTGCCAGCAGTGAACGGCAGGGGCATCAGCCCCAGCATTTT
TRBV27,-,-,TRBJ1-2,CASRGLSSIYGYTF,TGTGCCAGCAGGGGCCTCTCCTCGATCTATGGCTACACCTTC
TRBV9,TRBD1,-,TRBJ2-1,CASSVRRDRGGNEQFF,TGTGCCAGCAGCGTTCGCCGGGACAGGGGAGGGAATGAGCAGTTCTTC
TRBV7-9,TRBD2,-,TRBJ2-5,CASSLKRGGVETQYF,TGTGCCAGCAGCTTGAAGCGGGGGGGCGTGGAGACCCAGTACTTC
TRBV29-1,TRBD2,-,TRBJ2-5,CSVFPGLAGGSGETQYF,TGCAGCGTTTTCCCCGGACTAGCGGGGGGGTCCGGTGAGACCCAGTACTTC
TRBV7-8,-,-,TRBJ2-5,CASSFRASQETQYF,TGTGCCAGCAGCTTCCGAGCGTCCCAAGAGACCCAGTACTTC
TRBV6-5,-,-,TRBJ2-2,CASSNRDGTGELFF,TGTGCCAGCAGTAACAGGGATGGCACCGGGGAGCTGTTTTTT
TRBV30,TRBD1,few,TRBJ1-5,CAWSPATGEWAQHF,TGTGCCTGGAGTCCGGCGACAGGGGAGTGGGCCCAGCATTTT
TRBV19,-,-,TRBJ1-5,CASSPGDSNQPQHF,TGTGCCAGTAGTCCAGGGGATAGCAATCAGCCCCAGCATTTT
TRBV2,TRBD1,-,TRBJ1-6,CASSERDRYSPLHF,TGTGCCAGCAGTGAAAGGGACAGGTATTCACCCCTCCACTTT
TRBV6-6,TRBD1,-,TRBJ1-5,CASSYAGQGADQPQHF,TGTGCCAGCAGTTACGCCGGCCAGGGGGCGGATCAGCCCCAGCATTTT
TRBV12-2,-,-,TRBJ1-3,CASRLAVRGLANTIYF,TGTGCAAGTCGCTTAGCGGTCCGAGGGTTAGCCAACACCATATATTTT
TRBV10-3,TRBD2,-,TRBJ2-5,CAISGLAGLSGTQYF,TGTGCCATCAGCGGGCTAGCGGGACTTTCTGGGACCCAGTACTTC
TRBV2,-,-,TRBJ2-7,CASSEMSPFRVEQYF,TGTGCCAGCAGTGAAATGTCCCCATTTCGGGTCGAGCAGTACTTC
TRBV5-4,TRBD1,-,TRBJ2-7,CASSLPPPQGAYEQYF,TGTGCCAGCAGTTTGCCTCCCCCGCAGGGGGCCTACGAGCAGTACTTC
TRBV6-6,TRBD1,-,TRBJ1-6,CASSWDRSNSPLHF,TGTGCCAGCAGTTGGGACAGGTCCAATTCACCCCTCCACTTT
TRBV18,-,once,TRBJ2-7,CASSPPSSYEQYF,TGTGCCAGCTCACCACCCAGCTCCTACGAGCAGTACTTC
TRBV7-9,-,-,TRBJ2-1,CASSPLRSDEQFF,TGTGCCAGCAGCCCTCTCCGGTCCGATGAGCAGTTCTTC
TRBV3-1/TRBV3-2,TRBD2,-,TRBJ2-5,CASSQGRGGLAGETQYF,TGTGCCAGCAGCCAAGGAAGGGGAGGGCTAGCCGGAGAGACCCAGTACTTC
TRBV15,TRBD2,-,TRBJ2-1,CATSRDLSSGAMHEQFF,TGTGCCACCAGCAGAGATCTGTCTAGCGGGGCGATGCATGAGCAGTTCTTC
TRBV5-1,TRBD1,-,TRBJ1-1,CASSLGTALEAFF,TGCGCCAGCAGCCTTGGGACAGCCCTCGAAGCTTTCTTT
TRBV7-3,-,-,TRBJ2-4,CASSLDSGGPVAKNIQYF,TGTGCCAGCAGCTTAGATTCCGGGGGGCCGGTGGCCAAAAACATTCAGTACTTC
TRBV6-5,TRBD1,once,TRBJ1-1,CASSSRQGNTEAFF,TGTGCCAGCAGTTCCAGACAGGGGAACACTGAAGCTTTCTTT
TRBV3-1/TRBV3-2,-,-,TRBJ1-1,CASSHEAGNTEAFF,TGTGCCAGCAGCCATGAAGCAGGGAACACTGAAGCTTTCTTT
TRBV7-7,TRBD1,-,TRBJ2-1,CASSRDRGLLHEQFF,TGTGCCAGCAGCCGAGACAGGGGGCTGCTGCATGAGCAGTTCTTC
TRBV19,-,-,TRBJ1-1,CASSQGRTEAFF,TGTGCCAGTAGCCAGGGTAGAACTGAAGCTTTCTTT
TRBV27,-,-,TRBJ1-1,CASSDGQNTEAFF,TGTGCCAGCAGTGATGGACAGAACACTGAAGCTTTCTTT
TRBV2,-,-,TRBJ1-4,CASCAYLKTGLFF,TGTGCCAGCTGCGCCTACCTTAAGACAGGTCTGTTTTTT
TRBV19,-,-,TRBJ1-5,CASSPQKNQPQHF,TGTGCCAGTAGTCCCCAGAAGAATCAGCCCCAGCATTTT
TRBV7-8,-,-,TRBJ2-7,CASSPEGGLQHYEQYF,TGTGCCAGCAGCCCAGAGGGGGGGTTACAACATTACGAGCAGTACTTC
TRBV2,TRBD2,-,TRBJ2-7,CASSSGLAGWYEQYF,TGTGCCAGCAGCTCCGGACTAGCGGGGTGGTACGAGCAGTACTTC
TRBV5-1,-,-,TRBJ2-6,CASTPSSGANVLTF,TGCGCCAGCACCCCCAGCTCTGGGGCCAACGTCCTGACTTTC
TRBV5-1,-,-,TRBJ1-3,CASSSPPGAGERNTIYF,TGCGCCAGCAGCTCCCCCCCCGGTGCAGGGGAAAGAAACACCATATATTTT
TRBV29-1,-,-,TRBJ2-2,CSVDIWGAGELFF,TGCAGCGTTGATATATGGGGGGCCGGGGAGCTGTTTTTT
TRBV10-3,-,-,TRBJ2-2,CAISTDRLRGYGELFF,TGTGCCATCAGTACGGACAGACTAAGAGGGTACGGGGAGCTGTTTTTT
TRBV27,TRBD1,-,TRBJ2-6,CASSLQGVGANVLTF,TGTGCCAGCAGTTTACAGGGGGTGGGGGCCAACGTCCTGACTTTC
TRBV7-9,TRBD1,-,TRBJ2-6,CASSLDRGLGANVLTF,TGTGCCAGCAGCTTAGACAGGGGGCTAGGGGCCAACGTCCTGACTTTC
TRBV7-9,-,-,TRBJ2-7,CASRIHGEEQYF,TGTGCCAGCAGAATCCATGGAGAAGAGCAGTACTTC
TRBV9,-,-,TRBJ1-4,CASSAGRMDEKLFF,TGTGCCAGCAGCGCGGGGAGGATGGACGAAAAACTGTTTTTT
TRBV29-1,-,-,TRBJ1-2,CSPVGRGGYNYGYTF,TGCAGCCCGGTTGGGCGCGGGGGATATAACTATGGCTACACCTTC